This T cell receptor (beta chain) is drawn from a study of shared clonotypes between healthy human individuals. Study conclusions and caveats: A few donors had about 5.1% of their naive CD4 clonotypes in common. The generation probabilities recorded for non-shared clonotypes fell below those of clonotypes shared by all four donors. Rarefaction demonstrated incomplete sorted-subset sequencing despite large depth.

The length of the CDR3 is 13 residues. CDR1 is SQVTM, CDR2 ANQGSEA, per germline. Deletions cut 4 bases from V and 2 bases from J, with 11 bases between. Terminally differentiated effector memory CD45RA+ cells were excluded from the naive CD8 cells, which were CD45RO-negative and positively selected for CCR7. Adults of Caucasian background living in Nashville, Tennessee made up all donors. With regard to this clone: Antigen unknown.

This table comes from immunoSEQ multiplex PCR, and its TCRdb copy is limited to in-frame clones, with some not included. The repertoire holds millions of clones, with 90% to 95% as singletons. The chain links TRBV29-1 to TRBJ2-5, with D hard to call. The sequence was obtained from a man younger than 30 in good health. Some clones in this sample may be carry-over from other donors' samples. Sequenced sample: naive CD8+ T cells from PBMCs. CDR3 amino acids: CSVGQSYQETQYF. In DNA, the CDR3 is TGCAGCGTTGGGCAGAGTTATCAAGAGACCCAGTACTTC.